These T cell receptor beta chains were read from a single sample in a study of CD8 T cells in Susac syndrome. TCRdb independently ran MiXCR on the immunoSEQ multiplex PCR reads; one entry per CDR3 protein. The sample shows roughly 220,000 distinct CDR3 sequences, 94% of them seen only once. Sample: CD4+ T cells from PBMCs. These TCRs come from a human donor with Susac syndrome. Both conserved end residues are part of each CDR3. Fields, in order: V gene, J gene, D gene, clone size, CDR3 protein, CDR3 DNA. A D gene is named only where the DNA matches it firmly. Size is stated for part of the rows, as once, few or many counts, or as a class when the clone is expanded.

TRBV24-1	TRBJ2-1	.	.	CATSDKDTYNEQFF	TGTGCCACCAGTGACAAGGACACTTACAATGAGCAGTTCTTC
TRBV7-8	TRBJ2-7	.	.	CASLLDGVAYEQYF	TGTGCCAGCCTACTGGACGGAGTAGCCTACGAGCAGTACTTC
TRBV20-1	TRBJ2-1	.	once	CSARDPPNSGGQYNEQFF	TGCAGTGCTAGAGATCCCCCCAACAGCGGGGGACAGTACAATGAGCAGTTCTTC
TRBV14	TRBJ2-5	.	.	CASSQGGVQETQYF	TGTGCCAGCAGCCAAGGAGGGGTCCAAGAGACCCAGTACTTC
TRBV3-1	TRBJ2-7	TRBD2	.	CASSPTSGGYEQYF	TGTGCCAGCAGCCCGACTAGCGGGGGCTACGAGCAGTACTTC
TRBV19	TRBJ2-7	.	.	CASSMNIKDGTSYEQYF	TGTGCCAGTAGTATGAACATTAAGGACGGAACCTCCTACGAGCAGTACTTC
TRBV30	TRBJ1-6	TRBD1	.	CAWSSYPLGQGNNSPLHF	TGTGCCTGGAGTTCTTACCCCCTAGGACAGGGGAATAATTCACCCCTCCACTTT
TRBV6-1	TRBJ1-1	.	.	CASRQTGLPLNTEAFF	TGTGCCAGCAGGCAGACAGGTCTACCGCTGAACACTGAAGCTTTCTTT
TRBV7-3	TRBJ2-5	.	.	CASSPSGTNQETQYF	TGTGCCAGCAGCCCTTCCGGGACCAACCAAGAGACCCAGTACTTC
TRBV5-6	TRBJ1-2	.	.	CASSLTGVNYGYTF	TGTGCCAGCAGCTTGACGGGAGTCAACTATGGCTACACCTTC
TRBV9	TRBJ1-5	.	.	CASSLEGVQPQHF	TGTGCCAGCAGCCTCGAGGGGGTTCAGCCCCAGCATTTT
TRBV30	TRBJ2-4	TRBD2	.	CAWSAAGSKNIQYF	TGTGCCTGGAGTGCAGCGGGGAGCAAAAACATTCAGTACTTC
TRBV10-3	TRBJ1-6	TRBD1	.	CAISFGQDNSPLHF	TGTGCCATCAGTTTCGGACAGGATAATTCACCCCTCCACTTT
TRBV6-2/TRBV6-3	TRBJ1-5	.	.	CASSYGQPYQPQHF	TGTGCCAGCAGTTACGGACAGCCCTATCAGCCCCAGCATTTT
TRBV5-6	TRBJ1-4	.	.	CASSLEAGGQNEKLFF	TGTGCCAGCAGCTTGGAAGCTGGGGGCCAAAATGAAAAACTGTTTTTT
TRBV3-1	TRBJ2-1	TRBD2	.	CASSQGLGAGNEQFF	TGTGCCAGCAGCCAGGGACTAGGGGCTGGGAATGAGCAGTTCTTC
TRBV5-1	TRBJ2-5	.	.	CASSSPGLRQETQYF	TGCGCCAGCAGCTCGCCGGGACTCCGCCAAGAGACCCAGTACTTC
TRBV18	TRBJ2-1	.	.	CASSSAGSSYNEQFF	TGTGCCAGCTCCTCAGCGGGCAGCTCCTACAATGAGCAGTTCTTC
TRBV5-1	TRBJ2-7	TRBD2	.	CASSSGLAGTYEQYF	TGCGCCAGCAGCTCCGGACTAGCGGGGACCTACGAGCAGTACTTC
TRBV30	TRBJ1-1	.	.	CACITGNTEAFF	TGTGCCTGCATTACAGGAAACACTGAAGCTTTCTTT
TRBV20-1	TRBJ1-6	TRBD1	.	CSARGQGAPNSPLHF	TGCAGTGCCAGGGGGCAGGGGGCGCCCAATTCACCCCTCCACTTT
TRBV30	TRBJ1-2	.	.	CAWSVSRKLNYGYTF	TGTGCCTGGAGTGTTTCGCGGAAACTTAACTATGGCTACACCTTC
TRBV7-7	TRBJ2-5	TRBD1	.	CASSRDRGTKETQYF	TGTGCTAGCAGCCGGGACAGGGGAACAAAAGAGACCCAGTACTTC